These 16 T cell receptor beta chains were all obtained from the same sample, sequenced in a study of response to subunit inactivated influenza vaccine listed by TCRdb under 2018. Preparation of the library involved RT-PCR. Instrument on record: Illumina HiSeq 2500. The public reads were quality trimmed at Q25 with fastp and then assembled into clones with MiXCR by TCRdb, keeping productive beta chains. All rows with the same CDR3 protein become a single entry with the most common DNA and genes. The sample table contains roughly 520,000 distinct CDR3 sequences; only one count was recorded for around 25% of them. Of the sample, 1.9% falls within the top ten clones. The sequencing here drew on CD4+ T cells sorted from PBMCs, taken about 5 days after vaccination. The receptors originated from a man aged 45-65 years who received an inactivated influenza vaccine. Donor details come from another sample of the same person, matched by shared clones.

The sample holds many counts of this clonotype. The chain couples TRBV7-9 to TRBJ2-1; perhaps TRBD2 as D (6 bases). With 5 bases removed from V and 8 bases from J, the gap between germline ends came to 10 bases. Germline CDR1 is SEHNR and CDR2 is FQNEAQ (reference sequence). The CDR3 consists of 12 residues. The CDR3 region is CASSGRTDEQFF. As DNA, the CDR3 is TGTGCCAGCAGCGGGAGGACCGATGAGCAGTTCTTC.

Only a few counts were recorded for this clonotype. The chain joins TRBV7-9 to TRBJ2-5; D is uncertain. Germline CDR1 SEHNR, CDR2 FQNEAQ (reference sequence). With 1 base removed from V and 1 base from J, the gap between germline ends came to 10 bases. The CDR3 runs to 15 residues. CDR3 nucleotide sequence: TGTGCCAGCAGCTTAGATCCTCGGTCCCAAGAGACCCAGTACTTC. Its translation is CASSLDPRSQETQYF.

This rearrangement joins TRBV20-1 to TRBJ2-3, with a weak D call TRBD1 (6 bases). Trimming stripped 0 bases from V and 0 bases from J, with 13 bases between. CDR1 is DFQATT, CDR2 SNEGSKA, per germline (reference sequence). CDR3 length: 16 residues. The CDR3 bases are TGCAGTGCTAGAGATTGGTTGGGGGCCAGCACAGATACGCAGTATTTT. It encodes CSARDWLGASTDTQYF.

This clonotype showed up just a few times. CDR3 residues: CASSSARGLEKETQYF. CDR3 coding DNA: TGTGCCAGCAGTTCCGCGAGGGGACTAGAGAAAGAGACCCAGTACTTC. The chain joins TRBV12-3 or TRBV12-4 to TRBJ2-5; 8 positions agree with TRBD2. CDR3 length: 16 amino acids. With V trimmed by 4 bases and J by 3 bases, 10 bases remained unmatched.

This clonotype was seen a few times. The V call is TRBV28, the J call TRBJ2-7, with 8 positions matching TRBD1. The junction had 13 bases not matched to a gene; V was cut back by 6 bases and J by 6 bases. The CDR3 has 15 residues. The V gene's germline CDR1 is MDHEN and CDR2 SYDVKM. CDR3 region: CASSPGDRRWPEQYF. CDR3 nucleotides: TGTGCCAGCAGCCCCGGGGACAGGCGATGGCCCGAGCAGTACTTC.

The chain links TRBV29-1 to TRBJ2-7; 10 positions match TRBD2. Germline trimming cut 4 bases from V and 0 bases from J; bases unmatched to any gene: 3. The CDR3 covers 14 residues. The germline V gene encodes CDR1 SQVTM and CDR2 ANQGSEA. Here the CDR3 DNA reads TGCAGCGTTGGGACTAGCGGAAACTCCTACGAGCAGTACTTC. The encoded protein is CSVGTSGNSYEQYF.

The chain uses TRBV3-1 and TRBJ1-1, with a tentative D call TRBD1 (6 bases). This CDR3 comprises 15 residues. CDR1 is LGHDT and CDR2 is YNNKEL in the germline V gene (reference sequence). Trimming took off 4 bases at V and 1 base at J, with 13 bases between the two ends. The CDR3 reads CASSPGGIRNTEAFF. In DNA, the CDR3 is TGTGCCAGCAGCCCCGGGGGCATTAGGAACACTGAAGCTTTCTTT.

On this clonotype: At one boundary the junction diverges from the germline segment, which might be a read error. The chain employs TRBV7-9 and TRBJ2-7, with TRBD1 matching 9 bases. The CDR3 runs to 14 residues. CDR1 is SEHNR and CDR2 is FQNEAQ in the germline V gene (reference sequence). The CDR3 region has the DNA TGTGCCAGCACCTTACAGGGGGCTGGTGGGGAGCAGTACTTC. It encodes CASTLQGAGGEQYF.

CDR3 bases: TGTGCCAGCAGTCCTCAACCCCGGACAGGCGCGAACACCGGGGAGCTGTTTTTT. This gives the protein CASSPQPRTGANTGELFF. The rearrangement links TRBV28 to TRBJ2-2; 7 bases align to TRBD1. Germline CDR1 MDHEN, CDR2 SYDVKM. This CDR3 has 18 amino acids. The V and J ends lost 5 bases and 0 bases, in that order; junction bases with no gene match: 12.

This chain links TRBV18 with TRBJ2-7; 11 bases match TRBD2. CDR3 length equals 16 residues. The trim removed 2 bases at V and 2 bases at J, leaving 5 bases unmatched. CDR1 and CDR2 from the germline V gene are KGHSH and LQKENI. CDR3 coding DNA: TGTGCCAGCTCACCAGCGACTAGCGGGGTAACCTACGAGCAGTACTTC. Its translation: CASSPATSGVTYEQYF.

This clonotype came up a few times. This rearrangement joins TRBV20-1 to TRBJ1-2; the D is unclear. The CDR3 loop spans 13 amino acids. Germline V CDR1 and CDR2: DFQATT, SNEGSKA (reference sequence). V gave up 0 bases and J gave up 2 bases, with 7 bases separating them. This CDR3 reads CSARDSRNYGYTF. The DNA for the CDR3 is TGCAGTGCTAGAGACAGCCGAAACTATGGCTACACCTTC.

A few counts support this clonotype. V usage is TRBV5-1 and J usage is TRBJ1-1; 8 bases are shared with TRBD1. Germline V gene lookup returns CDR1 SGHRS and CDR2 YFSETQ. After removal of 4 bases from V and 4 bases from J, the junction contained 9 bases not matched to a gene. The CDR3 runs to 15 residues. CDR3 residues: CASSLRTGLSTEAFF. In nucleotides, the CDR3 is TGCGCCAGCAGCCTACGGACAGGGTTATCCACTGAAGCTTTCTTT. Filled out from reference TRBV5-1 and TRBJ1-1, the complete variable domain reads KAGVTQTPRYLIKTRGQQVTLSCSPISGHRSVSWYQQTPGQGLQFLFEYFSETQRNKGNFPGRFSGRQFSNSRSEMNVSTLELGDSALYLCASSLRTGLSTEAFFGQGTRLTVV.

The gene calls are TRBV20-1 and TRBJ2-7, with a tentative D call TRBD2 (5 bases). Germline V CDR1 and CDR2: DFQATT, SNEGSKA (reference sequence). CDR3 length equals 14 residues. Trimming removed 1 base from V and 9 bases from J, with 19 bases in between. The CDR3 DNA follows: TGCAGTGCTAGAGGAGGGTCGACCCCCCGGGGGCAGTACTTC. Translated, it gives CSARGGSTPRGQYF.

This clonotype came up a few times. The rearrangement joins TRBV12-3 or TRBV12-4 to TRBJ1-1; 8 positions match TRBD1. The CDR3 consists of 14 residues. With V trimmed by 3 bases and J by 6 bases, 6 bases remained unmatched. The CDR3 sequence: CASSFQQGEAEAFF. DNA for the CDR3: TGTGCCAGCAGTTTTCAACAGGGGGAGGCTGAAGCTTTCTTT.

The CDR3 protein is CASSHDRAETQYF. In nucleotides, the CDR3 is TGTGCCAGCAGTCATGACAGGGCCGAGACCCAGTACTTC. This chain uses TRBV12-3 or TRBV12-4 with TRBJ2-5; 7 nucleotides line up with TRBD1. This CDR3 comprises 13 residues. J gave up 5 bases and V 5 bases, and 5 bases lay outside the gene matches.

This clonotype was counted between two and nine times. The chain combines TRBV14 with TRBJ1-6; no clear D. V lost 1 base and J 6 bases, leaving 7 bases between the germline ends. The CDR3 has 14 amino acids. From germline, CDR1 is SGHDN and CDR2 FVKESK. The CDR3 region is CASSQGQINSPLHF. CDR3 coding DNA: TGTGCCAGCAGCCAAGGACAAATTAATTCACCCCTCCACTTT.